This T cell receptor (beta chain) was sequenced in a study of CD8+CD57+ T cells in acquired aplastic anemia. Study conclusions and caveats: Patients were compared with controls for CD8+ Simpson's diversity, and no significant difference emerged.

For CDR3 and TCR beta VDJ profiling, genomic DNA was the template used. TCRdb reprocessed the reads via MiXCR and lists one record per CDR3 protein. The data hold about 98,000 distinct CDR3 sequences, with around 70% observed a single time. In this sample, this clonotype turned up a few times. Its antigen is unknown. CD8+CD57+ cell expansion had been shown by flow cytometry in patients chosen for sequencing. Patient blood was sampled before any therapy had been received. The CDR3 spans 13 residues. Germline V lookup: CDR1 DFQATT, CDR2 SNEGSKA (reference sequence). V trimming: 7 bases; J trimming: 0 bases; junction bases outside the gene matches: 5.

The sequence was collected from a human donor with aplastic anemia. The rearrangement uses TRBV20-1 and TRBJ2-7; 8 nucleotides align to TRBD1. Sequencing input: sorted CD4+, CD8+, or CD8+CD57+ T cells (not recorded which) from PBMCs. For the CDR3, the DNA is TGCAGTGGGGATACAGGGGGCTCCTACGAGCAGTACTTC. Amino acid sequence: CSGDTGGSYEQYF.